This is a list of T cell receptor beta chains from one sample in a study of Graves' ophthalmopathy and Graves' hyperthyroidism. TCRdb fed the multiplex PCR reads into MiXCR, producing one record per CDR3 protein. The data contain approximately 460,000 distinct CDR3 sequences, 13% to 15% of them singletons. Sequencing was done on a sample of blood. The receptors come from a woman aged 25 to 39 with Graves' ophthalmopathy. Each CDR3 is given with its conserved first and last residue. The order of the fields is D gene, J gene, V gene, clone size, CDR3 protein, CDR3 DNA. A D gene is named only where the DNA matches it firmly. Size is stated for part of the rows, as once, few or many counts, or as a class when the clone is expanded.

D: NA; J: TRBJ2-5; V: TRBV12-5; size: many; CDR3: CASGLLPKETQYF; DNA: TGTGCTAGTGGTTTGCTGCCAAAAGAGACCCAGTACTTC
D: NA; J: TRBJ1-3; V: TRBV12-3/TRBV12-4; size: NA; CDR3: CASAISIGNTIYF; DNA: TGTGCCAGCGCTATCTCCATTGGAAACACCATATATTTT
D: NA; J: TRBJ2-7; V: TRBV27; size: many; CDR3: CASSLGTPTYEQYF; DNA: TGTGCCAGCAGTTTGGGCACCCCAACCTACGAGCAGTACTTC
D: NA; J: TRBJ2-7; V: TRBV11-2; size: many; CDR3: CASSLIGSSLYEQYF; DNA: TGTGCCAGCAGCCTAATTGGTTCTAGTCTCTACGAGCAGTACTTC
D: NA; J: TRBJ1-5; V: TRBV27; size: many; CDR3: CASGSRGSGQPQHF; DNA: TGTGCCAGCGGATCCAGGGGCTCAGGGCAGCCCCAGCATTTT
D: TRBD1; J: TRBJ1-5; V: TRBV20-1; size: many; CDR3: CSASTGEPYSNQPQHF; DNA: TGCAGTGCCAGCACAGGGGAGCCTTATAGCAATCAGCCCCAGCATTTT
D: NA; J: TRBJ2-5; V: TRBV20-1; size: many; CDR3: CSARHMETQYF; DNA: TGCAGTGCCCGACATATGGAGACCCAGTACTTC
D: TRBD2; J: TRBJ2-5; V: TRBV19; size: few; CDR3: CASSLRTSGGLGRETQYF; DNA: TGTGCCAGTAGTCTCCGGACTAGCGGGGGCCTCGGAAGAGAGACCCAGTACTTC
D: NA; J: TRBJ1-2; V: TRBV28; size: NA; CDR3: CASSLQPWYGYTF; DNA: TGTGCCAGCAGTTTGCAGCCGTGGTATGGCTACACCTTC
D: NA; J: TRBJ1-1; V: TRBV15; size: many; CDR3: CATSPRLNTEAFF; DNA: TGTGCCACCAGCCCGAGGCTGAACACTGAAGCTTTCTTT
D: NA; J: TRBJ2-7; V: TRBV12-3/TRBV12-4; size: NA; CDR3: CASSLYEADEQYF; DNA: TGTGCCAGCAGTTTGTACGAAGCGGACGAGCAGTACTTC
D: NA; J: TRBJ1-1; V: TRBV7-9; size: many; CDR3: CASSLVWQELTEAFF; DNA: TGTGCCAGCAGCTTAGTGTGGCAGGAGCTCACTGAAGCTTTCTTT
D: NA; J: TRBJ2-7; V: TRBV6-5; size: many; CDR3: CASSYSVHRVLASEQYF; DNA: TGTGCCAGCAGTTACTCAGTCCACAGGGTTTTAGCTAGCGAGCAGTACTTC
D: NA; J: TRBJ1-2; V: TRBV15; size: many; CDR3: CATSRDLQRYGYTF; DNA: TGTGCCACCAGCAGAGATTTACAGCGCTATGGCTACACCTTC
D: TRBD1; J: TRBJ1-3; V: TRBV9; size: many; CDR3: CASSVRDRVFFGNTIYF; DNA: TGTGCCAGCAGCGTGCGGGACAGGGTGTTCTTTGGAAACACCATATATTTT
D: NA; J: TRBJ1-1; V: TRBV18; size: many; CDR3: CASSRTRDTNTEAFF; DNA: TGTGCCAGCTCACGCACCCGGGATACCAACACTGAAGCTTTCTTT
D: NA; J: TRBJ2-4; V: TRBV27; size: NA; CDR3: CASRTQGGGIQYF; DNA: TGTGCCAGCAGGACGCAGGGAGGCGGCATTCAGTACTTC
D: NA; J: TRBJ2-7; V: TRBV4-1; size: many; CDR3: CASSPQGNYEQYF; DNA: TGCGCCAGCAGCCCACAGGGAAATTACGAGCAGTACTTC
D: NA; J: TRBJ1-2; V: TRBV12-3/TRBV12-4; size: once; CDR3: CASSPSSSALYGYTF; DNA: TGTGCCAGCAGCCCCTCCTCTTCAGCCCTCTATGGCTACACCTTC
D: TRBD2; J: TRBJ2-2; V: TRBV6-1; size: NA; CDR3: CASTRPSGGHGELFF; DNA: TGTGCCAGCACCCGGCCTAGCGGGGGACACGGGGAGCTGTTTTTT
D: TRBD1; J: TRBJ1-1; V: TRBV6-1; size: NA; CDR3: CASETGTGMYTDAFF; DNA: TGTGCCAGCGAGACCGGGACAGGGATGTACACTGATGCTTTCTTT
D: NA; J: TRBJ1-5; V: TRBV28; size: once; CDR3: CASRVVVTGGRQPQHF; DNA: TGTGCCAGCCGCGTGGTCGTGACAGGAGGAAGGCAGCCCCAGCATTTT
D: NA; J: TRBJ2-7; V: TRBV6-2/TRBV6-3; size: many; CDR3: CASSWSTDEQYF; DNA: TGTGCCAGCAGTTGGAGCACCGACGAGCAGTACTTC
D: TRBD2; J: TRBJ2-5; V: TRBV6-2/TRBV6-3; size: NA; CDR3: CAGRTSGTQETQYF; DNA: TGTGCCGGAAGGACTAGCGGGACTCAAGAGACCCAGTACTTC
D: TRBD2; J: TRBJ2-7; V: TRBV20-1; size: once; CDR3: CSASRGGSLSYEQYF; DNA: TGCAGTGCTAGCCGGGGCGGGAGCCTCTCCTACGAGCAGTACTTC
D: NA; J: TRBJ1-5; V: TRBV7-2; size: many; CDR3: CASSLVGQPQHF; DNA: TGTGCCAGCAGCCTCGTGGGCCAGCCCCAGCATTTT
D: TRBD2; J: TRBJ2-7; V: TRBV13; size: few; CDR3: CASRLRPGRGTSGKFSYEQYF; DNA: TGTGCCAGCAGGCTAAGGCCGGGTCGGGGGACTAGCGGGAAATTCTCCTACGAGCAGTACTTC
D: NA; J: TRBJ1-1; V: TRBV6-5; size: many; CDR3: CASSYSGGRQTEAFF; DNA: TGTGCCAGCAGTTACTCCGGGGGGCGCCAAACTGAAGCTTTCTTT
D: TRBD1; J: TRBJ2-2; V: TRBV6-1; size: many; CDR3: CASATGADTGELFF; DNA: TGTGCCAGCGCTACAGGGGCGGACACCGGGGAGCTGTTTTTT
D: NA; J: TRBJ1-5; V: TRBV6-2/TRBV6-3; size: many; CDR3: CASSYVGGNQPQHF; DNA: TGTGCCAGCAGTTATGTAGGCGGGAATCAGCCCCAGCATTTT
D: NA; J: TRBJ2-7; V: TRBV20-1; size: NA; CDR3: CSASLPATYEQYF; DNA: TGCAGTGCTAGCCTACCGGCTACTTACGAGCAGTACTTC
D: NA; J: TRBJ1-1; V: TRBV20-1; size: many; CDR3: CSATTGNTEAFF; DNA: TGCAGTGCAACGACAGGGAACACTGAAGCTTTCTTT
D: NA; J: TRBJ2-2; V: TRBV6-2/TRBV6-3; size: many; CDR3: CASSNTNRNTGELFF; DNA: TGTGCCAGCAGTAATACGAACAGAAACACCGGGGAGCTGTTTTTT
D: NA; J: TRBJ1-1; V: TRBV6-2/TRBV6-3; size: once; CDR3: CASRPIGNTDAFF; DNA: TGTGCCAGCAGGCCGATAGGGAACACTGATGCTTTCTTT
D: NA; J: TRBJ2-5; V: TRBV28; size: many; CDR3: CASSLTGKWETQYF; DNA: TGTGCCAGCAGTTTAACAGGGAAATGGGAGACCCAGTACTTC